This T cell receptor beta chain derives from a study of shared clonotypes between healthy human individuals. CD45RO-negative, CCR7-positively selected cells formed the naive CD8 fraction, excluding terminally differentiated effector memory CD45RA+ cells. General study points: Generally, naive subsets came out with larger estimated richness than memory subsets. Non-shared clonotypes showed lower generation probabilities than clonotypes common to all four donors.

V shed 6 bases and J shed 6 bases, with 6 bases lying between them. The CDR3 loop spans 10 amino acids. CDR1 is WSHSY, CDR2 SAAADI, per germline. With regard to this clone: Its specificity is unknown.

Authors' analysis steps: ImmunoSEQ yielded junction-only sequences lacking quality scores, so filtering differed. The method was immunoSEQ multiplex PCR; TCRdb's version includes in-frame clones alone and lacks a portion of them. V and J calls and clone size come straight from that table; D and trimming were deduced from the DNA. This repertoire shows about 2,200,000 clones, more than 85% found once; its top ten account for about 1.8%. The receptor was isolated from a man aged 18 to 35 in good health. Some clones in this sample may be carry-over from other donors' samples. The specimen was naive CD8+ T cells from PBMCs. The V and J genes are TRBV10-2 and TRBJ2-7; possibly TRBD2 for D (6 bases). The CDR3 loop is CASREGEQYF. The CDR3 coding sequence is TGCGCCAGCAGGGAGGGCGAGCAGTACTTC.